This paragraph reports one TCR beta chain. The data stem from a study of shared clonotypes between healthy human individuals. The wider study: A couple of women and a few men aged 18 to 49 served as donors.

Libraries were prepared by immunoSEQ multiplex PCR; TCRdb keeps only in-frame clonotypes and omits some of them. The sample consists of about 710,000 clones, roughly 72% of them appearing once. The CDR3 has 11 residues. The germline CDR1 and CDR2 sequences are SNHLY and FYNNEI. This TCR was sampled from a woman aged 25 to 39 in good health. Material: memory CD4+ T cells sorted from blood. Stated subset: CD45RA-negative fraction. The gene calls are TRBV2 and TRBJ2-5; D ambiguous. The DNA end is a closer match to TRBJ2-7, so the J assignment may be wrong. DNA for the CDR3: TGTGCCAGCAGTGCCATCTACGAGCAGTACTTC. This translates into CASSAIYEQYF.